The 7 T cell receptor beta chains below come from one sample, sequenced in a study of human T cells and chemical hapten exposure. Sample time point: patch test 1, 2 weeks after DPC sensitization. Sample treatment: therapeutic diphenylcyclopropenone sensitization with weekly scalp DPC. TCRdb ran MiXCR on the RACE reads and lists one entry per CDR3 protein. The sample includes approximately 340,000 distinct CDR3 sequences, 6% to 8.5% of them seen just once. The source material was whole blood, sampled in connection with sensitization to the hapten diphenylcyclopropenone (DPC). These receptors were taken from a woman younger than 35 with alopecia areata. Some clones in this sample may be carry-over from other donors' samples.

The J gene is TRBJ1-2, the V gene TRBV12-3 or TRBV12-4, with D unclear. V lost 6 bases, J lost 2 bases, and 10 bases lay in between. CDR3 size: 13 residues. CDR3 sequence (DNA): TGTGCCAGCAGGGGTTCCGTGAACTATGGCTACACCTTC. Encoded protein: CASRGSVNYGYTF.

The CDR3 region is CASGLVLGQGSLEGQYF. The CDR3 DNA follows: TGTGCTAGTGGTTTGGTACTAGGACAGGGCTCACTTGAGGGGCAGTACTTC. The V and J genes are TRBV12-5 and TRBJ2-7; the match to TRBD1 covers 8 bases. The CDR3 spans 17 residues. Germline CDR1 LGHNT, CDR2 FRNRAP. J lost 9 bases, V lost 0 bases, and 16 bases had no gene match.

This clonotype has a handful of counts. The V call is TRBV6-5, the J call TRBJ1-1; the D is unclear. This CDR3 region has 13 residues. Germline lookup yields CDR1 MNHEY and CDR2 SVGAGI. V lost 6 bases and J 10 bases, leaving 18 bases between the germline ends. CDR3 amino acids: CASSQDIMNGAFF. In DNA, the CDR3 is TGTGCCAGCAGCCAAGATATTATGAATGGAGCTTTCTTT.

This clonotype has ten or more counts. This chain links TRBV21-1 with TRBJ2-6. TRBV21-1 is described as a pseudogene. This CDR3 contains 17 residues. This chain's CDR3 is CASSKGDQGSGANVLTF. CDR3 coding DNA: TGTGCCAGCAGCAAAGGAGACCAGGGTTCTGGGGCCAACGTCCTGACTTTC.

This chain connects TRBV7-9 to TRBJ2-5; D uncertain. V lost 0 bases and J lost 9, with 14 bases in between. Germline CDR1 and CDR2: SEHNR and FQNEAQ (reference sequence). This CDR3 region has 14 residues. DNA of the CDR3: TGTGCCAGCAGCTTAGCTTCACACCTCGGAGCCCAGTACTTC. Protein product: CASSLASHLGAQYF.

The chain links TRBV7-9 to TRBJ2-1, with 10 bases matching TRBD2. The CDR3 extends over 18 amino acids. CDR1 SEHNR and CDR2 FQNEAQ come from the germline V gene (reference sequence). The V segment lost 3 bases and the J segment 4 bases; nucleotides outside the gene matches: 12. The CDR3 region is CASSLRDLAGVLYNEQFF. In DNA, the CDR3 is TGTGCCAGCAGCTTGCGAGACCTAGCGGGGGTCCTTTACAATGAGCAGTTCTTC.

This clonotype has ten or more counts. In DNA, the CDR3 is TGTGCCAGCAGTTTGGCACACACCGGGGAGCTGTTTTTT. Its translation: CASSLAHTGELFF. The chain carries TRBV12-3 or TRBV12-4 and TRBJ2-2; D uncertain. The CDR3 is 13 amino acids. V lost 3 bases, J lost 3 bases, and 5 bases lay in between.